The 8 T cell receptor beta chains below were found in one sample sequenced in a study of CD8 T cells in Susac syndrome. RNA was extracted with the RNeasy kit, and a quantity of about 0.5 to 1 ug was reverse transcribed using random hexamers. Each CDR3 protein gets one entry after TCRdb re-called the immunoSEQ multiplex PCR reads with MiXCR. The sample includes about 430,000 distinct CDR3 sequences, approximately 89% seen only once; the top ten take under 0.15%. Source material: CD8+ T cells from PBMCs. These receptors were obtained from a human donor with multiple sclerosis.

The chain recombines TRBV4-1 with TRBJ2-2; D unclear. The V and J ends lost 2 bases and 2 bases respectively, with 6 bases between them. Germline CDR1 and CDR2: MGHRA and YSYEKL. The CDR3 spans 14 residues. DNA for the CDR3: TGCGCCAGCAGCCAAAACAAAAACACCGGGGAGCTGTTTTTT. Translated, it gives CASSQNKNTGELFF.

This chain joins TRBV7-8 and TRBJ1-2, with D tentatively TRBD1 (5 bases). This CDR3 has 15 amino acids. Germline-derived CDR1 and CDR2 are SGHVS and FQNEAQ. Trimming left V 5 bases short and J 4 bases short, with 17 bases between. The CDR3 is CASSPRGSSVYGYTF. CDR3 in DNA: TGTGCCAGCAGCCCGCGGGGGTCGAGCGTCTATGGCTACACCTTC.

This clonotype was observed a few times. This chain links TRBV27 with TRBJ2-7; D is perhaps TRBD1 or TRBD2 (5 bases each). V gave up 3 bases and J gave up 1 base, with 13 bases separating them. The CDR3 loop spans 15 amino acids. Per germline, CDR1 MNHEY and CDR2 SMNVEV (reference sequence). CDR3 loop: CASSFSRGVSYEQYF. The CDR3 bases are TGTGCCAGCAGTTTTTCAAGGGGAGTTTCCTACGAGCAGTACTTC.

V usage is TRBV12-3 or TRBV12-4 and J usage is TRBJ2-5; D is ambiguous. Trimming took off 5 bases at V and 5 bases at J, with 12 bases between the two ends. This CDR3 is built from 13 residues. The CDR3 reads CASSREVFETQYF. The CDR3 DNA sequence: TGTGCCAGCAGTAGGGAAGTGTTCGAGACCCAGTACTTC.

The V call is TRBV6-5, the J call TRBJ2-2; D tentatively reads TRBD1 or TRBD2 (6 bases each). Germline values: CDR1 MNHEY, CDR2 SVGAGI. The V end lost 2 bases, the J end lost 5 bases, and 15 bases lay between the germline ends. This CDR3 contains 16 residues. Here the CDR3 DNA reads TGTGCCAGCAGTTACGATTTTGGAGGGACAACCGGGGAGCTGTTTTTT. Translation gives CASSYDFGGTTGELFF.

This sequence joins TRBV9 and TRBJ2-2; 9 bases map to TRBD2. Germline V gives CDR1 SGDLS, CDR2 YYNGEE. V was pared by 6 bases and J by 6 bases, with 3 bases of the junction left unmatched. The CDR3 consists of 13 residues. CDR3 sequence: CASTAGGPGELFF. CDR3 in DNA: TGTGCCAGCACGGCGGGGGGGCCCGGGGAGCTGTTTTTT.

This chain joins TRBV20-1 and TRBJ1-1; unclear D gene. Germline lookup yields CDR1 DFQATT and CDR2 SNEGSKA (reference sequence). The CDR3 consists of 11 residues. The ends were cut back, 7 bases at V and 3 bases at J, with 9 bases in the middle. CDR3 loop: CSVRRDTEAFF. For the CDR3, the DNA is TGCAGTGTCAGGAGGGACACTGAAGCTTTCTTT.

The chain employs TRBV27 and TRBJ2-1, with TRBD2 identical over 7 bases. Germline V gives CDR1 MNHEY, CDR2 SMNVEV (reference sequence). Unmatched junction bases numbered 4, after V lost 2 bases and J lost 0 bases. The CDR3 length is 16 residues. CDR3 coding DNA: TGTGCCAGCAGTTTACTTGGGGGGGTCTCCTACAATGAGCAGTTCTTC. This sequence encodes CASSLLGGVSYNEQFF.